The 22 T cell receptor beta chains below come from one sample, sequenced in a study of CD8 T cells in Susac syndrome. After extraction with the RNeasy kit, roughly 0.45 to 1 ug of the RNA was reverse transcribed using random hexamers. Each CDR3 protein is one row after TCRdb ran MiXCR on the immunoSEQ multiplex PCR reads. The sample holds fewer than 150,000 distinct CDR3 sequences, 85% to 95% seen once. The sample consisted of CD4+ T cells from PBMCs. Source of these receptors: a human donor with multiple sclerosis.

The gene calls are TRBV7-9 and TRBJ1-3; no clear D gene. V was pared by 4 bases and J by 0 bases, with 4 bases between. Per the germline V gene, CDR1 is SEHNR and CDR2 is FQNEAQ (reference sequence). This CDR3 has 13 residues. The CDR3 region has the DNA TGTGCCAGCAGCTGGGCCTCTGGAAACACCATATATTTT. This encodes CASSWASGNTIYF.

This chain joins TRBV29-1 and TRBJ2-7; D perhaps matches TRBD1 (6 bases). The length of the CDR3 is 13 residues. Germline values: CDR1 SQVTM, CDR2 ANQGSEA. Trimming shortened V by 4 bases and J by 2 bases, and 12 bases separated the two germline ends. CDR3 loop: CSVGGTLTYEQYF. In nucleotides, the CDR3 is TGCAGCGTTGGGGGGACACTGACCTACGAGCAGTACTTC.

This chain links TRBV20-1 with TRBJ2-5; D possibly uses TRBD1 or TRBD2 (5 bases each). The germline gives CDR1 DFQATT, CDR2 SNEGSKA (reference sequence). The CDR3 consists of 14 residues. Trimming stripped 4 bases from V and 2 bases from J, with 14 bases between. CDR3 DNA: TGCAGTGCTACAGGGTTTGGGGGTCAAGAGACCCAGTACTTC. It encodes CSATGFGGQETQYF.

The chain recombines TRBV30 with TRBJ2-7; D may match TRBD1 or TRBD2 (5 bases each). The CDR3 length is 13 residues. The V and J ends lost 1 base and 3 bases respectively, with 10 bases between them. Germline CDR1 GTSNPN, CDR2 SVGIG (reference sequence). The CDR3 loop reads CAWSGAGGYEQYF. DNA for the CDR3: TGTGCCTGGAGTGGAGCTGGGGGCTACGAGCAGTACTTC.

V usage is TRBV6-4 and J usage is TRBJ2-3, with 7 bases that match TRBD1. The CDR3 totals 15 residues. Germline V CDR1 and CDR2: MRHNA, SNTAGT. Trimming at V came to 6 bases and at J to 0 bases, leaving 6 bases not matched to a gene. CDR3 amino acids: CASSTTGTSTDTQYF. The CDR3 coding sequence is TGTGCCAGCAGCACGACAGGGACCAGCACAGATACGCAGTATTTT.

V usage is TRBV5-1 and J usage is TRBJ2-7, with D unresolved. Trimming stripped 4 bases from V and 0 bases from J, with 11 bases between. Germline assignment: CDR1 SGHRS and CDR2 YFSETQ. The CDR3 totals 14 residues. CDR3 in amino acids: CASSLDTVSYEQYF. DNA for the CDR3: TGCGCCAGCAGCCTCGATACAGTCTCCTACGAGCAGTACTTC.

This clonotype has a single count. This chain links TRBV4-3 with TRBJ1-2, with D uncertain. The CDR3 sequence is 14 residues long. V lost 4 bases and J lost 0, with 9 bases in between. Germline lookup yields CDR1 LGHNA and CDR2 YSLEER. The DNA of the CDR3 is TGCGCCAGCAGCCGGCACGCCGCTAACTATGGCTACACCTTC. It is translated as CASSRHAANYGYTF.

V usage is TRBV6-2 or TRBV6-3 and J usage is TRBJ1-5; D remains unclear. Germline V gene sequence: CDR1 MNHEY, CDR2 SVGEGT. The CDR3 runs to 15 residues. The ends were cut back, 5 bases at V and 7 bases at J, with 18 bases in the middle. The CDR3 region is CASSPLDEDGQPQHF. CDR3 in DNA: TGTGCCAGCAGTCCTTTGGACGAGGATGGGCAGCCCCAGCATTTT.

The chain has TRBV4-3 and TRBJ2-7; no definite D call. V dropped 2 bases and J dropped 4 bases, with 9 bases sitting between them. This CDR3 contains 13 residues. Germline V lookup: CDR1 LGHNA, CDR2 YSLEER. The CDR3 is CASSQQSGYEQYF. The CDR3 bases are TGCGCCAGCAGCCAACAGTCGGGTTACGAGCAGTACTTC.

The chain links TRBV25-1 to TRBJ1-5, with 12 bases lining up with TRBD1. The CDR3 has 24 residues. V dropped 1 base and J dropped 2; count of bases not matched to a gene: 24. Looked up from germline, CDR1 is MGHDK and CDR2 is SYGVNS. This CDR3 reads CASSEWIPVWGQGAGYFGNQPQHF. The CDR3 DNA reads TGTGCCAGCAGTGAATGGATACCCGTGTGGGGACAGGGGGCTGGATATTTTGGCAATCAGCCCCAGCATTTT.

This chain joins TRBV6-6 and TRBJ1-5; no clear D gene. The germline V gene has CDR1 MNHNY and CDR2 SVGAGI (reference sequence). The CDR3 runs 14 residues. V lost 0 bases, J lost 3 bases, and 6 bases lay in between. The CDR3 bases are TGTGCCAGCAGTTACTCGACGGACAATCAGCCCCAGCATTTT. It specifies CASSYSTDNQPQHF.

The chain links TRBV30 to TRBJ1-4, with 10 bases aligning to TRBD1. This CDR3 is 14 amino acids long. The germline V gene has CDR1 GTSNPN and CDR2 SVGIG (reference sequence). Trimming took 2 bases from V and 7 from J; bases not matched to a gene: 4. The CDR3 nucleotides are TGTGCCTGGAGTAGGACAGGGGGTTTTGAAAAACTGTTTTTT. It yields the protein CAWSRTGGFEKLFF.

The V gene is TRBV2, the J gene TRBJ2-5; D is perhaps TRBD1 (5 bases). The CDR3 covers 13 residues. Deletions cut 8 bases from V and 4 bases from J, with 14 bases between. CDR1 and CDR2 from the germline V gene are SNHLY and FYNNEI. CDR3 loop: CASVREVGETQYF. CDR3 DNA: TGTGCCAGCGTCAGGGAAGTAGGAGAGACCCAGTACTTC.

This clonotype has only a few counts. In DNA, the CDR3 is TGTGCCACCAGTGATGACCCATATGGGCCGCGGAACATTCAGTACTTC. Translated: CATSDDPYGPRNIQYF. The V and J genes are TRBV24-1 and TRBJ2-4; D gene unclear. Germline CDR1 and CDR2: KGHDR and SFDVKD. Trimming took off 3 bases at V and 7 bases at J, with 18 bases between the two ends. This CDR3 spans 16 amino acids.

The chain links TRBV20-1 to TRBJ1-1, with 7 bases lining up with TRBD1. The germline CDR1 and CDR2 sequences are DFQATT and SNEGSKA (reference sequence). V dropped 4 bases and J dropped 7; count of bases not matched to a gene: 9. This CDR3 is built from 13 residues. The CDR3 protein is CSAMGQPESEAFF. The CDR3 DNA reads as TGCAGTGCTATGGGACAGCCAGAGAGTGAAGCTTTCTTT.

This clonotype came up once. This chain connects TRBV28 to TRBJ2-5; D gene unclear. The CDR3 runs to 14 residues. Per germline, CDR1 MDHEN and CDR2 SYDVKM. Between the trimmed V and J ends, which lost 7 bases and 5 bases, there was a span of 17 bases. CDR3 residues: CASTQVGRPETQYF. For the CDR3, the DNA is TGTGCCAGCACCCAGGTGGGTCGTCCGGAGACCCAGTACTTC. Combining the CDR3 with reference TRBV28 and TRBJ2-5 gives the whole variable domain DVKVTQSSRYLVKRTGEKVFLECVQDMDHENMFWYRQDPGLGLRLIYFSYDVKMKEKGDIPEGYSVSREKKERFSLILESASTNQTSMYLCASTQVGRPETQYFGPGTRLLVL.

The V call is TRBV5-1, the J call TRBJ1-1; 11 nucleotides agree with TRBD1. The CDR3 is made up of 16 amino acids. Germline CDR1 reads SGHRS; CDR2 reads YFSETQ. V was clipped by 6 bases and J by 3 bases; unmatched bases: 10. CDR3 sequence (DNA): TGCGCCAGCAACTCCGGACAGGGGGCCGGGGACACTGAAGCTTTCTTT. Protein product: CASNSGQGAGDTEAFF.

The V and J genes are TRBV29-1 and TRBJ2-5; D gene unclear. Germline V gene sequence: CDR1 SQVTM, CDR2 ANQGSEA. V dropped 4 bases and J dropped 0 bases, with 9 bases sitting between them. The CDR3 runs 13 residues. CDR3 region: CSVGLENQETQYF. The CDR3 DNA reads TGCAGCGTTGGGTTAGAAAACCAAGAGACCCAGTACTTC.

The V gene is TRBV5-1, the J gene TRBJ2-7, with 11 bases fitting TRBD1. V trimming: 4 bases; J trimming: 5 bases; junction bases outside the gene matches: 11. The CDR3 covers 16 residues. In germline, CDR1 is SGHRS, CDR2 YFSETQ. This CDR3 reads CASSLVGGQGANEQYF. CDR3 nucleotide sequence: TGCGCCAGCAGCCTTGTAGGAGGACAGGGGGCGAACGAGCAGTACTTC.

This clonotype was detected only once. CDR3 in amino acids: CASSDPGTIYGYTF. The CDR3 nucleotides read TGCGCCAGCTCCGACCCGGGGACCATCTATGGCTACACCTTC. This chain links TRBV4-3 with TRBJ1-2; a possible D gene is TRBD1 (5 bases). The V end was cut by 8 bases, the J end by 4 bases, with 17 bases between. CDR1 is LGHNA, CDR2 YSLEER, per germline. This CDR3 region has 14 residues.

The chain's CDR3 is CSVTTARGGQQFF. CDR3 bases: TGCAGCGTTACAACCGCCAGAGGGGGACAGCAGTTCTTC. The chain joins TRBV29-1 to TRBJ2-1; a possible D gene is TRBD1 (6 bases). Deletions cut 5 bases from V and 11 bases from J, with 19 bases between. The CDR3 totals 13 residues. Germline V gene data show CDR1 as SQVTM and CDR2 as ANQGSEA.

The chain recombines TRBV19 with TRBJ1-5; D perhaps matches TRBD1 (5 bases). CDR3 length: 16 residues. V was shortened by 7 bases and J by 0 bases, with 16 bases between the two germline ends. The germline V gene encodes CDR1 LNHDA and CDR2 SQIVND (reference sequence). This CDR3 is CASTLQRGYSNQPQHF. In DNA, the CDR3 is TGTGCCAGTACCCTACAGAGGGGATATAGCAATCAGCCCCAGCATTTT.